This T cell receptor beta chain was captured by sequencing in a study of T cell responses to AZD1222 COVID-19 vaccine. Sequencing was performed with immunoSEQ multiplex PCR; in TCRdb, only in-frame clones are kept and a portion is missing. In the table there are approximately 150,000 clones, less than 95% of which are singletons. Comment on this clone: Its antigen remains unidentified.

The CDR3 totals 15 residues. The ends were cut back, 5 bases at V and 1 base at J, with 14 bases in the middle. The germline V gene has CDR1 SGHTA and CDR2 FQGNSA. Study-wide results and limits: The donors showed a predominance of white British ancestry and of females, with possible underestimation of clonal diversity. Only a handful of people who got AZD1222 tested seropositive at baseline.

The sequence was obtained from an adult who received the AZD1222 COVID-19 vaccine. The input for sequencing was peripheral blood, taken 28 days after the second AZD1222 dose. The chain recombines TRBV7-2 with TRBJ1-1; no clear D gene. Here the CDR3 reads CASSPTYDTNTEAFF. Written as DNA, the CDR3 is TGTGCCAGCAGCCCGACTTATGACACGAACACTGAAGCTTTCTTT.